Shown below are 30 T cell receptor beta chains from a single sample sequenced in a study of shared clonotypes between healthy human individuals. Produced via immunoSEQ multiplex PCR; TCRdb's table is partial and in-frame only. The table has 2 million to 2.5 million clones, 92% seen once; the top ten hold 0.37%. The sequenced material came from naive CD4+ T cells from PBMCs. The subset here: CD45RA+ positively selected. The source is a man aged 18 to 29 in good health. Some clones in this sample may be carry-over from other donors' samples.

The chain couples TRBV2 to TRBJ2-5; tentative D call: TRBD1 (6 bases). CDR3 size: 14 residues. Germline V gene data show CDR1 as SNHLY and CDR2 as FYNNEI. The V end lost 6 bases, the J end lost 4 bases, and 15 bases lay between the germline ends. CDR3: CASRVQGVGETQYF. The CDR3 nucleotides are TGTGCCAGCAGAGTACAGGGAGTAGGAGAGACCCAGTACTTC. Using reference TRBV2 and TRBJ2-5 for the parts outside the CDR3, the full variable domain is EPEVTQTPSHQVTQMGQEVILRCVPISNHLYFYWYRQILGQKVEFLVSFYNNEISEKSEIFDDQFSVERPDGSNFTLKIRSTKLEDSAMYFCASRVQGVGETQYFGPGTRLLVL.

This chain uses TRBV29-1 with TRBJ1-1; no clear D gene. Germline values: CDR1 SQVTM, CDR2 ANQGSEA. The CDR3 runs 11 residues. V was clipped by 4 bases and J by 8 bases, with 11 bases between them. The CDR3 loop is CSVVGLLEAFF. DNA of the CDR3: TGCAGCGTTGTTGGACTGCTCGAAGCTTTCTTT.

This clone was detected only once. The rearrangement joins TRBV4-2 to TRBJ1-4; D might be TRBD1 (6 bases). This CDR3 has 16 residues. Per germline, CDR1 LGHNA and CDR2 YNFKEQ. V was pared by 0 bases and J by 8 bases, with 16 bases between. The CDR3 protein is CASSQDWDMGLEKLFF. The CDR3 DNA sequence: TGTGCCAGCAGCCAAGATTGGGACATGGGTTTAGAAAAACTGTTTTTT.

This rearrangement joins TRBV9 to TRBJ2-3; TRBD2 matches 7 bases. Germline V CDR1 and CDR2: SGDLS, YYNGEE. J lost 0 bases, V lost 2 bases, and 6 bases had no gene match. This CDR3 has 16 residues. The CDR3 reads CASSVALAVSTDTQYF. The DNA of the CDR3 is TGTGCCAGCAGCGTCGCCCTAGCGGTAAGCACAGATACGCAGTATTTT. Full variable domain (remainder filled in from reference TRBV9 and TRBJ2-3): DSGVTQTPKHLITATGQRVTLRCSPRSGDLSVYWYQQSLDQGLQFLIQYYNGEERAKGNILERFSAQQFPDLHSELNLSSLELGDSALYFCASSVALAVSTDTQYFGPGTRLTVL.

CDR3: CAISSTSSTDTQYF. The DNA of the CDR3 is TGTGCCATCAGTTCTACCTCTAGCACAGATACGCAGTATTTT. The rearrangement joins TRBV10-3 to TRBJ2-3, with D uncertain. Germline loops: CDR1 ENHRY, CDR2 SYGVKD. CDR3 length: 14 residues. The V end lost 5 bases, the J end lost 0 bases, and 9 bases lay between the germline ends.

V usage is TRBV5-4 and J usage is TRBJ2-3; tentative D call: TRBD2 (5 bases). The germline gives CDR1 SGHNT, CDR2 YYREEE (reference sequence). Trimming removed 1 base from V and 8 bases from J, with 17 bases in between. This CDR3 contains 15 residues. Written as DNA, the CDR3 is TGTGCCAGCAGCTTGCGGGTAGCGAACGGCGGTACGCAGTATTTT. Translating it yields CASSLRVANGGTQYF. The full variable domain, with the rest looked up from reference TRBV5-4 and TRBJ2-3, is ETGVTQSPTHLIKTRGQQVTLRCSSQSGHNTVSWYQQALGQGPQFIFQYYREEENGRGNFPPRFSGLQFPNYSSELNVNALELDDSALYLCASSLRVANGGTQYFGPGTRLTVL.

J is TRBJ2-7 and V is TRBV6-5; no clear D. CDR1 and CDR2 (germline): MNHEY, SVGAGI. This CDR3 has 13 residues. V was shortened by 6 bases and J by 4 bases, with 13 bases between the two germline ends. For the CDR3, the DNA is TGTGCCAGCAGGTTGCCGTCAGTTTACGAGCAGTACTTC. This sequence encodes CASRLPSVYEQYF.

This clone was picked up one time. The identical CDR3 is also encoded by other nucleotide sequences in the sample. The chain has TRBV10-3 and TRBJ2-7; 9 nucleotides match TRBD1. This CDR3 has 13 amino acids. Germline loops: CDR1 ENHRY, CDR2 SYGVKD. Unmatched junction bases numbered 0, after V lost 4 bases and J lost 2 bases. CDR3 in amino acids: CAISGTGAYEQYF. The DNA for the CDR3 is TGTGCCATCAGTGGGACAGGGGCCTACGAGCAGTACTTC.

The chain combines TRBV5-1 with TRBJ1-3; TRBD1 matches 7 bases. CDR3 length: 18 residues. J was trimmed by 2 bases and V by 0 bases; bases with no gene match: 11. Germline V gives CDR1 SGHRS, CDR2 YFSETQ. In DNA, the CDR3 is TGCGCCAGCAGCTTGGCCGCGTTTACAGGGGTCCCTGGAAACACCATATATTTT. It translates to CASSLAAFTGVPGNTIYF.

This clone was counted once. The rearrangement joins TRBV6-4 to TRBJ1-3; D not certain. V lost 6 bases, J lost 2 bases, and 14 bases lay in between. The germline V gene encodes CDR1 MRHNA and CDR2 SNTAGT. The CDR3 loop spans 15 amino acids. CDR3 DNA sequence: TGTGCCAGCAGCGTATGGAAGGAGGCTGGAAACACCATATATTTT. This sequence encodes CASSVWKEAGNTIYF.

Turning to this clone: The identical CDR3 is also encoded by other nucleotide sequences in the sample. The chain couples TRBV9 to TRBJ2-1; possible D gene TRBD2, 6 bases. V lost 0 bases, J lost 2 bases, and 9 bases lay in between. This CDR3 has 15 amino acids. Per the germline V gene, CDR1 is SGDLS and CDR2 is YYNGEE. In DNA form, the CDR3 reads TGTGCCAGCAGCGTAGTGAGCGGGCCCTACAATGAGCAGTTCTTC. As protein: CASSVVSGPYNEQFF.

V is TRBV5-1 and J is TRBJ1-2; D perhaps matches TRBD1 (6 bases). The CDR3 sequence is 14 residues long. Between the trimmed V and J ends, which lost 6 bases and 6 bases, there was a span of 18 bases. The germline V gene encodes CDR1 SGHRS and CDR2 YFSETQ. CDR3 DNA sequence: TGCGCCAGCACCCCCCTCGGGGACACTAATGGCTACACCTTC. Encoded protein: CASTPLGDTNGYTF. Filled out from reference TRBV5-1 and TRBJ1-2, the complete variable domain reads KAGVTQTPRYLIKTRGQQVTLSCSPISGHRSVSWYQQTPGQGLQFLFEYFSETQRNKGNFPGRFSGRQFSNSRSEMNVSTLELGDSALYLCASTPLGDTNGYTFGSGTRLTVV.

V is TRBV2 and J is TRBJ2-3, with D perhaps TRBD2 (6 bases). This CDR3 is built from 15 residues. Germline values: CDR1 SNHLY, CDR2 FYNNEI. Trimming left V 7 bases short and J 2 bases short, with 16 bases between. The CDR3 sequence is CASKQRAPNTDTQYF. The CDR3 DNA reads TGTGCCAGCAAACAGCGGGCCCCAAACACAGATACGCAGTATTTT.

As for this clone: In the same sample, other DNA sequences code for this CDR3. This chain joins TRBV2 and TRBJ2-5; TRBD2 is a possible D gene (6 bases). Per germline, CDR1 SNHLY and CDR2 FYNNEI. Trimming removed 0 bases from V and 5 bases from J, with 13 bases in between. This CDR3 contains 15 residues. CDR3 in amino acids: CASSEARGVVETQYF. CDR3 in DNA: TGTGCCAGCAGTGAAGCGCGGGGCGTGGTGGAGACCCAGTACTTC.

This chain connects TRBV28 to TRBJ2-7; TRBD1 is a possible D gene (6 bases). This CDR3 comprises 13 residues. Germline lookup yields CDR1 MDHEN and CDR2 SYDVKM. The V end was cut by 5 bases, the J end by 4 bases, with 12 bases between. For the CDR3, the DNA is TGTGCCAGCAGTGTAGGACAGAAGTACGAGCAGTACTTC. Amino acid sequence: CASSVGQKYEQYF.

The J gene is TRBJ2-3, the V gene TRBV7-9, with D unresolved. The V end lost 5 bases, the J end lost 1 base, and 16 bases lay between the germline ends. The CDR3 totals 16 residues. Germline CDR1 SEHNR, CDR2 FQNEAQ (reference sequence). The CDR3 DNA reads TGTGCCAGCAGCGACAACCCCCGTATGGGCACAGATACGCAGTATTTT. Protein sequence: CASSDNPRMGTDTQYF.

For this clone: The junction and the germline gene differ at one end; a read error may be behind it. V gene TRBV7-8 combines with J gene TRBJ1-3, with 9 bases that match TRBD1. Germline CDR1 reads SGHVS; CDR2 reads FQNEAQ. The CDR3 sequence is 13 residues long. The CDR3 DNA sequence: TGTGCCAGCAGCTTCTCGGGGACAGGGTACAGGGATTTT. It encodes CASSFSGTGYRDF. Variable domain in full (rest from reference TRBV7-8 and TRBJ1-3): GAGVSQSPRYKVAKRGQDVALRCDPISGHVSLFWYQQALGQGPEFLTYFQNEAQLDKSGLPSDRFFAERPEGSVSTLKIQRTQQEDSAVYLCASSFSGTGYRDFGEGSWLTVV.

This chain uses TRBV2 with TRBJ1-1, with 7 nucleotides matching TRBD1. Germline CDR1 is SNHLY and CDR2 is FYNNEI. This CDR3 has 14 residues. Losses at the gene ends were 6 bases for V and 1 base for J; bases not matched to a gene: 5. In nucleotides, the CDR3 is TGTGCCAGCAGGGGGGACAGCTCGAACACTGAAGCTTTCTTT. It is translated as CASRGDSSNTEAFF.

The V and J genes are TRBV18 and TRBJ2-1; D possibly matches TRBD1 or TRBD2 (5 bases each). This CDR3 is 15 amino acids long. V dropped 6 bases and J dropped 1 base, with 13 bases sitting between them. Germline lookup yields CDR1 KGHSH and CDR2 LQKENI. For the CDR3, the DNA is TGTGCCAGCTCCGTCGAGGGGCTTTCCTACAATGAGCAGTTCTTC. Translation: CASSVEGLSYNEQFF.

J is TRBJ1-3 and V is TRBV18, with D unclear. The V and J ends lost 4 bases and 8 bases respectively, with 9 bases between them. This CDR3 spans 12 amino acids. The germline V gene encodes CDR1 KGHSH and CDR2 LQKENI. This CDR3 is CASSRRQDTIYF. The DNA for the CDR3 is TGTGCCAGCTCACGGAGGCAGGACACCATATATTTT.

The rearrangement uses TRBV7-8 and TRBJ2-7, with TRBD2 identical over 8 bases. This CDR3 comprises 14 residues. The junction had 5 bases not matched to a gene; V was cut back by 5 bases and J by 2 bases. Looked up from germline, CDR1 is SGHVS and CDR2 is FQNEAQ. Here the CDR3 reads CASSVTSGTYEQYF. In nucleotides, the CDR3 is TGTGCCAGCAGCGTCACTAGCGGAACCTACGAGCAGTACTTC. Using reference TRBV7-8 and TRBJ2-7 for the parts outside the CDR3, the full variable domain is GAGVSQSPRYKVAKRGQDVALRCDPISGHVSLFWYQQALGQGPEFLTYFQNEAQLDKSGLPSDRFFAERPEGSVSTLKIQRTQQEDSAVYLCASSVTSGTYEQYFGPGTRLTVT.

V is TRBV7-2 and J is TRBJ1-2; D possibly corresponds to TRBD1 (6 bases). CDR3 length: 15 amino acids. Germline V gene sequence: CDR1 SGHTA, CDR2 FQGNSA. Trimming stripped 1 base from V and 8 bases from J, with 17 bases between. The CDR3, as DNA: TGTGCCAGCAGCTTAGAGGGGCGGGGGGCGCCCGGCTACACCTTC. This codes for CASSLEGRGAPGYTF.

The J gene is TRBJ1-5, the V gene TRBV6-5, with D unclear. V gave up 0 bases and J gave up 0 bases, with 9 bases separating them. Germline V lookup: CDR1 MNHEY, CDR2 SVGAGI. There are 16 residues in the CDR3. CDR3 in amino acids: CASSYSYSYSNQPQHF. The DNA for the CDR3 is TGTGCCAGCAGTTACTCGTACAGCTATAGCAATCAGCCCCAGCATTTT.

The chain is built from TRBV28 and TRBJ2-6; a weak D match, TRBD1 (6 bases). Germline-derived CDR1 and CDR2 are MDHEN and SYDVKM. This CDR3 region has 16 residues. V was pared by 6 bases and J by 1 base, with 13 bases between. CDR3 protein: CASRPPTGSGANVLTF. The CDR3 nucleotides read TGTGCCAGCAGACCACCGACAGGATCTGGGGCCAACGTCCTGACTTTC.

The chain employs TRBV9 and TRBJ1-2, with 7 nucleotides matching TRBD1. Germline lookup yields CDR1 SGDLS and CDR2 YYNGEE. The CDR3 sequence is 15 residues long. The junction had 16 bases not matched to a gene; V was cut back by 5 bases and J by 9 bases. The CDR3 coding sequence is TGTGCCAGCAGACCCTCGACAGGGACCGGGAGTAGCTACACCTTC. Translated: CASRPSTGTGSSYTF.

This clone has more than one count but fewer than ten. The chain uses TRBV25-1 and TRBJ2-7, with a tentative D call TRBD2 (7 bases). Per the germline V gene, CDR1 is MGHDK and CDR2 is SYGVNS. This CDR3 is 14 amino acids long. Trimming shortened V by 3 bases and J by 9 bases, and 18 bases separated the two germline ends. The chain's CDR3 is CASSDPFGGRRQYF. CDR3 bases: TGTGCCAGCAGTGACCCCTTCGGGGGGCGGAGGCAGTACTTC.

As regards this clone: This sample also contains other DNA sequences that code for the same CDR3. The gene calls are TRBV18 and TRBJ1-1; weak D call: TRBD1 (6 bases). Trimming removed 3 bases at V and 4 bases at J, with 12 bases between. The germline V gene has CDR1 KGHSH and CDR2 LQKENI. The CDR3 is 14 amino acids. CDR3 residues: CASSPPGASTEAFF. The DNA of the CDR3 is TGTGCCAGCTCACCTCCGGGGGCGAGCACTGAAGCTTTCTTT. Using reference TRBV18 and TRBJ1-1 for the parts outside the CDR3, the full variable domain is NAGVMQNPRHLVRRRGQEARLRCSPMKGHSHVYWYRQLPEEGLKFMVYLQKENIIDESGMPKERFSAEFPKEGPSILRIQQVVRGDSAAYFCASSPPGASTEAFFGQGTRLTVV.

In this sample, this clone turned up once. The J gene is TRBJ2-7, the V gene TRBV25-1; D perhaps matches TRBD1 (5 bases). V lost 3 bases, J lost 3 bases, and 15 bases lay in between. Germline CDR1 is MGHDK and CDR2 is SYGVNS. This CDR3 region has 15 residues. The CDR3 reads CASSDPGSHFYEQYF. The CDR3 bases are TGTGCCAGCAGTGATCCAGGGTCTCATTTCTACGAGCAGTACTTC.

The chain carries TRBV6-4 and TRBJ2-1; D uncertain. Between the trimmed V and J ends, which lost 0 bases and 6 bases, there was a span of 21 bases. Germline CDR1 MRHNA, CDR2 SNTAGT. This CDR3 region has 18 residues. CDR3: CASSDSTVPRTPSNEQFF. The CDR3 DNA reads as TGTGCCAGCAGTGACTCCACAGTGCCCCGTACTCCATCCAATGAGCAGTTCTTC.

This sequence joins TRBV2 and TRBJ1-2; 8 bases match TRBD1. The CDR3 contains 14 residues. The J segment lost 8 bases and the V segment lost 5 bases, leaving 10 bases of the junction unmatched. Germline values: CDR1 SNHLY, CDR2 FYNNEI. The CDR3 region has the DNA TGTGCCAGCAGTATGGACAGGGAATTGCGAGGCTACACCTTC. Its protein product is CASSMDRELRGYTF.